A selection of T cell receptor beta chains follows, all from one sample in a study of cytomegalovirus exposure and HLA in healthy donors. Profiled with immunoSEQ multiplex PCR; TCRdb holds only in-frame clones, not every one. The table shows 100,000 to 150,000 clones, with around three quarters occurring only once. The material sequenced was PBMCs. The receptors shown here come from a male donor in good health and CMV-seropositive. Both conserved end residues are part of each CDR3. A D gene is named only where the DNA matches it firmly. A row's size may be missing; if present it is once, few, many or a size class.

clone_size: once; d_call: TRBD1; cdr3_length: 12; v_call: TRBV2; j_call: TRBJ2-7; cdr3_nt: TGTGCCAGCAGGGGACAGGGGAACGAGCAGTACTTC; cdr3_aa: CASRGQGNEQYF
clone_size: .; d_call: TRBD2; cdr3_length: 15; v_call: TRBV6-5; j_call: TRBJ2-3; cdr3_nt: TGTGCCAGCAGTATTAGCGGGGGGGCGTCAGATACGCAGTATTTT; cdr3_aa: CASSISGGASDTQYF
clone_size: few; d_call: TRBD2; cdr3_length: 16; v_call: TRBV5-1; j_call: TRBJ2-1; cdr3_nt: TGCGCCAGCAGCTTGGAACTAGCGGGAGGCAGCGGACCTGGGGTCTTC; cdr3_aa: CASSLELAGGSGPGVF
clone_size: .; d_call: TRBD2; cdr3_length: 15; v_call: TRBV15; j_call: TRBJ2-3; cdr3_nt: TGTGCCACCAGCAGGGGTACTAGCGATGAAGATACGCAGTATTTT; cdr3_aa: CATSRGTSDEDTQYF
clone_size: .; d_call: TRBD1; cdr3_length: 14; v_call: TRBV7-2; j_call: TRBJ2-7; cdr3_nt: TGTGCCAGCAGCTCCGGGACAGGGCTTTTCGAGCAGTACTTC; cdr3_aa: CASSSGTGLFEQYF
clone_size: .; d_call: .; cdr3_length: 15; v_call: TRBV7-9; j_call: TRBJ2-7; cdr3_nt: TGTGCCAGCAGCGGCGGGTTGCCCTCCCCCTACGAGCAGTACTTC; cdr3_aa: CASSGGLPSPYEQYF
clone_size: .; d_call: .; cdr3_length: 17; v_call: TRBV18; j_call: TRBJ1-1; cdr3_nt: TGTGCCAGCTCACCTTTAAACGGGGGAGCTAAAAACACTGAAGCTTTCTTT; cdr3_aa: CASSPLNGGAKNTEAFF
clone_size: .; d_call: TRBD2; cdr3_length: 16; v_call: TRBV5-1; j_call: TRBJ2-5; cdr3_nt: TGCGCCAGCACCCCGGGACTAGCGGGAATCCAAGAGACCCAGTACTTC; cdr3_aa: CASTPGLAGIQETQYF
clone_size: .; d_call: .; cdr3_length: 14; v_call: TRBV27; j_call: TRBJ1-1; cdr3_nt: TGTGCCAGCAGTCTAGGACTGCTGAACACTGAAGCTTTCTTT; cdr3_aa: CASSLGLLNTEAFF
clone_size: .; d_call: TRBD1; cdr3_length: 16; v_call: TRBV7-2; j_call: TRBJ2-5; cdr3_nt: TGTGCCAGCAGCGCCTCCCGACAGGGTGGAAAAGAGACCCAGTACTTC; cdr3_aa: CASSASRQGGKETQYF
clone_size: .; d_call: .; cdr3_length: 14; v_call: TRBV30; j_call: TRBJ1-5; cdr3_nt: TGTGCCTGGAGTGGAGCAGGGGCTGGTCAGCCCCAGCATTTT; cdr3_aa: CAWSGAGAGQPQHF
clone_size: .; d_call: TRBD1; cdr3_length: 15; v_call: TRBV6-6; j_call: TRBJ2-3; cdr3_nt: TGTGCCAGCAGTCCTAGGGGGCAACGCACAGATACGCAGTATTTT; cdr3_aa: CASSPRGQRTDTQYF
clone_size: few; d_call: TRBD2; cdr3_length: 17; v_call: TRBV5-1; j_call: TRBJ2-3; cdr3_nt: TGCGCCAGCAGCCTCCCCTTAGCGGGAAGGGGAACAGATACGCAGTATTTT; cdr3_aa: CASSLPLAGRGTDTQYF
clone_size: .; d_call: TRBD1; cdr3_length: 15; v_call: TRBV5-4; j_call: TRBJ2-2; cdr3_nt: TGTGCCAGCAGCTCTAAGGGGGCGCACACCGGGGAGCTGTTTTTT; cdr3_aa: CASSSKGAHTGELFF
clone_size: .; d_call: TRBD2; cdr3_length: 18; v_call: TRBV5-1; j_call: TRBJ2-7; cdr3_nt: TGCGCCAGCAGCTTGGTAGGTAGCGGGATAATGACGGGCGACGAGCAGTACTTC; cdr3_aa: CASSLVGSGIMTGDEQYF
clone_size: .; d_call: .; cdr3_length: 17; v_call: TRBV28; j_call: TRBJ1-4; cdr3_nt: TGTGCCAGCAGTCTAGCCTCCCCGGGACACCAAAAGGGGAAACTGTTTTTT; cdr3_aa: CASSLASPGHQKGKLFF
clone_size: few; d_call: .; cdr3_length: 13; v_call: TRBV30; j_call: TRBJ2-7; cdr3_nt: TGTGCCTGGAGTGGACAAGACAGCTACGAGCAGTACTTC; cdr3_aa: CAWSGQDSYEQYF
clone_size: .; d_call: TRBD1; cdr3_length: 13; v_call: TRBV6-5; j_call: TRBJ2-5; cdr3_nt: TGTGCCAGCAGAGACAGGGGGCCCGAGACCCAGTACTTC; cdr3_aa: CASRDRGPETQYF